These 23 T cell receptor beta chains share one sample of origin, sequenced in a study of cytomegalovirus exposure and HLA in healthy donors. PCR primers comprised 60 Vbeta and 13 Jbeta primers. Assay used: immunoSEQ multiplex PCR; TCRdb lists only in-frame clones, some missing. The sample holds approximately 110,000 clones; about two thirds are singletons and the top ten take approximately 9%. Sequences were obtained from PBMCs. The receptors come from a man aged 30-40 years in good health and CMV-seropositive.

CDR3 residues: CSAADKAGNTIYF. The DNA of the CDR3 is TGCAGCGCTGCGGACAAGGCTGGAAACACCATATATTTT. The chain joins TRBV29-1 to TRBJ1-3; D perhaps matches TRBD1 (5 bases). Germline V gives CDR1 SQVTM, CDR2 ANQGSEA. The CDR3 loop spans 13 amino acids. Deletions cut 7 bases from V and 2 bases from J, with 12 bases between.

This clone has only a few counts. This chain links TRBV9 with TRBJ2-5, with D hard to call. Near its end, the DNA agrees better with TRBJ2-7, so the J call may be wrong. CDR1 SGDLS and CDR2 YYNGEE come from the germline V gene. The CDR3 sequence is 13 residues long. The CDR3 reads CASSPGASYEQYF. The DNA for the CDR3 is TGTGCCAGCAGCCCCGGAGCCTCCTACGAGCAGTACTTC.

To note about this clone: In the same sample, other DNA sequences code for this CDR3. This chain links TRBV2 with TRBJ2-1; 9 bases agree with TRBD2. This CDR3 is 16 amino acids long. Germline CDR1 and CDR2: SNHLY and FYNNEI. J was trimmed by 0 bases and V by 4 bases; bases with no gene match: 4. The CDR3 DNA is TGTGCCAGCAGTGCCCTAGCGGGAAGCTCCTACAATGAGCAGTTCTTC. Encoded protein: CASSALAGSSYNEQFF.

The chain has TRBV7-3 and TRBJ2-2, with D possibly TRBD2 on 5 matching bases. V lost 6 bases to trimming and J lost 8 bases, with 13 bases between them. Germline-derived CDR1 and CDR2 are SGHTA and FQGTGA. The CDR3 length is 13 residues. The CDR3 is CASSFLGVGELFF. DNA of the CDR3: TGTGCCAGCAGTTTTCTCGGGGTTGGGGAGCTGTTTTTT.

CDR3 residues: CAWSVRAGGDTQYF. CDR3 bases: TGTGCCTGGAGTGTAAGAGCGGGAGGGGATACGCAGTATTTT. This sequence joins TRBV30 and TRBJ2-3, with TRBD2 matching over 10 bases. The CDR3 loop spans 14 amino acids. With V trimmed by 0 bases and J by 6 bases, 3 bases remained unmatched. Germline V gives CDR1 GTSNPN, CDR2 SVGIG (reference sequence).

CDR3 nucleotide sequence: TGTGCCAGCAGTGAATGGGGCGGGCTAGCGGGAAAAGGGGACATTCAGTACTTC. Residues: CASSEWGGLAGKGDIQYF. This chain connects TRBV6-1 to TRBJ2-4; 9 bases are shared with TRBD2. J was trimmed by 8 bases and V by 2 bases; bases with no gene match: 16. Germline CDR1 MNHNS, CDR2 SASEGT. The CDR3 loop spans 18 amino acids.

This clone was seen only once. This chain joins TRBV28 and TRBJ2-1; D perhaps matches TRBD1 (5 bases). The CDR3 spans 15 residues. Germline lookup yields CDR1 MDHEN and CDR2 SYDVKM. Trimming took off 4 bases at V and 5 bases at J, with 15 bases between the two ends. CDR3 protein: CASSSLPDSDNEQFF. DNA for the CDR3: TGTGCCAGCAGTTCTCTGCCCGACAGCGACAATGAGCAGTTCTTC.

The chain recombines TRBV19 with TRBJ1-4, with 9 bases fitting TRBD1. Germline assignment: CDR1 LNHDA and CDR2 SQIVND (reference sequence). This CDR3 has 14 amino acids. The J segment lost 7 bases and the V segment lost 2 bases, leaving 2 bases of the junction unmatched. Here the CDR3 reads CASSITGGREKLFF. The DNA for the CDR3 is TGTGCCAGTAGTATAACAGGGGGCCGTGAAAAACTGTTTTTT.

This clone was detected a few times. The V and J genes are TRBV28 and TRBJ2-2; perhaps TRBD1 as D (6 bases). The germline gives CDR1 MDHEN, CDR2 SYDVKM. CDR3 length equals 14 residues. V lost 5 bases to trimming and J lost 8 bases, with 15 bases between them. For the CDR3, the DNA is TGTGCCAGCAGTGTGGGGGCCAGAGGGGGGGAGCTGTTTTTT. It translates to CASSVGARGGELFF.

This clone was observed a handful of times. The CDR3 loop is CASSLAVGGAFF. The CDR3 DNA is TGTGCCAGCAGCTTAGCTGTGGGGGGAGCTTTCTTT. The V gene is TRBV7-2, the J gene TRBJ1-1; TRBD1 is a possible D gene (5 bases). CDR3 size: 12 residues. V was clipped by 0 bases and J by 10 bases, with 9 bases between them. Looked up from germline, CDR1 is SGHTA and CDR2 is FQGNSA.

V usage is TRBV29-1 and J usage is TRBJ1-2; perhaps TRBD1 as D (6 bases). This CDR3 has 13 amino acids. Trimming removed 7 bases at V and 4 bases at J, with 16 bases between. Germline values: CDR1 SQVTM, CDR2 ANQGSEA. The CDR3 DNA sequence: TGCAGCGCGATACAGGGCGACTTCTATGGCTACACCTTC. Translating gives CSAIQGDFYGYTF.

V usage is TRBV7-2 and J usage is TRBJ1-2; D may be TRBD1 (5 bases). Germline V lookup: CDR1 SGHTA, CDR2 FQGNSA. Trimming took off 6 bases at V and 5 bases at J, with 19 bases between the two ends. CDR3 length equals 15 residues. The DNA for the CDR3 is TGTGCCAGCAGGGGCCCGGGGGTCTCCCGTTATGGCTACACCTTC. Protein sequence: CASRGPGVSRYGYTF.

J is TRBJ2-1 and V is TRBV29-1; the D gene is possibly TRBD2 (5 bases). CDR3 length equals 13 residues. Per the germline V gene, CDR1 is SQVTM and CDR2 is ANQGSEA. V was pared by 3 bases and J by 9 bases, with 15 bases between. The CDR3 DNA reads as TGCAGCGTTGATTTTGAAGGGAGTGGTGAGCAGTTCTTC. Its protein product is CSVDFEGSGEQFF.

The CDR3 protein is CSVGGQGIPYEQYF. CDR3 sequence (DNA): TGCAGCGTTGGAGGGCAGGGGATACCCTACGAGCAGTACTTC. The chain joins TRBV29-1 to TRBJ2-7, with D perhaps TRBD1 (6 bases). The V end was cut by 4 bases, the J end by 2 bases, with 15 bases between. CDR3 length: 14 residues. The V gene's germline CDR1 is SQVTM and CDR2 ANQGSEA.

V and J are TRBV7-9 and TRBJ2-2; 8 nucleotides align to TRBD1. Germline loops: CDR1 SEHNR, CDR2 FQNEAQ (reference sequence). Trimming at V came to 5 bases and at J to 4 bases, leaving 9 bases not matched to a gene. The CDR3 has 16 residues. CDR3 sequence (DNA): TGTGCCAGCAGCCGCGGGACAGGCAGGGGCACCGGGGAGCTGTTTTTT. Translating it yields CASSRGTGRGTGELFF.

The chain joins TRBV11-2 to TRBJ2-7; D perhaps matches TRBD2 (5 bases). From germline, CDR1 is SGHAT and CDR2 FQNNGV. Trimming stripped 1 base from V and 4 bases from J, with 11 bases between. This CDR3 is built from 14 residues. The CDR3 sequence is CASSLGGQLYEQYF. In DNA form, the CDR3 reads TGTGCCAGCAGCTTAGGAGGGCAACTTTACGAGCAGTACTTC.

The gene calls are TRBV29-1 and TRBJ1-1; unclear D gene. The germline V and J ends were trimmed by 4 bases and 5 bases, with 11 bases remaining between them. The CDR3 sequence is 12 residues long. The germline V gene has CDR1 SQVTM and CDR2 ANQGSEA. CDR3 loop: CSVGHRGTEAFF. As DNA, the CDR3 is TGCAGCGTTGGACACCGAGGGACTGAAGCTTTCTTT.

The chain is built from TRBV4-1 and TRBJ2-7, with 7 bases matching TRBD2. V gave up 1 base and J gave up 2 bases; unmatched junction bases: 5. Germline V gene lookup returns CDR1 MGHRA and CDR2 YSYEKL. The CDR3 runs 15 residues. As DNA, the CDR3 is TGCGCCAGCAGCCAAGGGGAGGGGTCCGCCTACGAGCAGTACTTC. Translating it yields CASSQGEGSAYEQYF.

The gene calls are TRBV7-9 and TRBJ1-2; 9 nucleotides align to TRBD1. There are 13 residues in the CDR3. V was clipped by 7 bases and J by 5 bases; unmatched bases: 5. Germline CDR1 is SEHNR and CDR2 is FQNEAQ (reference sequence). The CDR3 sequence: CASTPDRGYGYTF. For the CDR3, the DNA is TGTGCCAGCACCCCAGACAGGGGGTATGGCTACACCTTC.

The CDR3 nucleotides read TGTGCCAGCAGGGTGGAGACAGGGGTCACTGAAGCTTTCTTT. It codes for CASRVETGVTEAFF. The rearrangement uses TRBV2 and TRBJ1-1; 8 nucleotides agree with TRBD1. V lost 6 bases to trimming and J lost 4 bases; unmatched junction nucleotides: 7. The germline V gene has CDR1 SNHLY and CDR2 FYNNEI. The CDR3 totals 14 residues.

This chain joins TRBV6-7 and TRBJ2-7; D is possibly TRBD2 (6 bases). TRBV6-7 is identified as an open reading frame with a role that is uncertain. The V end was cut by 4 bases, the J end by 1 base, with 17 bases between. CDR3 length: 16 amino acids. DNA of the CDR3: TGTGCCAGCAGTTGTGGGACTTTTAGTCGATCCTACGAGCAGTACGTC. Protein sequence: CASSCGTFSRSYEQYV.

The chain uses TRBV21-1 and TRBJ2-3; the table's D call, TRBD1, has no DNA check behind it. TRBV21-1 constitutes a pseudogene. CDR3 length: 15 amino acids. The CDR3 loop reads CASSKERQGADTQYF. CDR3 nucleotides: TGTGCCAGCAGCAAAGAAAGACAGGGAGCAGATACGCAGTATTTT.

The sample holds one count of this clone. The CDR3 protein is CASCGTSGAPGYNEQFF. The CDR3, as DNA: TGTGCCAGCTGCGGGACTAGCGGGGCCCCTGGCTACAATGAGCAGTTCTTC. V is TRBV7-6 and J is TRBJ2-1, with TRBD2 identical over 13 bases. The CDR3 covers 17 residues. The ends lost 8 bases at V and 3 bases at J; junction bases unmatched: 10. Germline V gives CDR1 SGHVS, CDR2 FNYEAQ.